Below, 14 T cell receptor beta chains from the same sample are listed, as sequenced in a study of OX40 agonist ivuxolimab in advanced cancers. Receptor libraries were prepared by the immunoSEQ multiplex PCR assay. Not all clones reach the TCRdb copy of this immuneACCESS table, which keeps in-frame sequences only. Checked studies attribute under half of the gap to unresolved V genes and leave the rest unexplained. This sample holds approximately 80,000 clones; just over 90% were observed only once. 0.43% of the sample is in the top ten clones. Here the sequenced sample was CD4+ or CD8+ T cells sorted from blood, taken in a trial of the OX40 agonist ivuxolimab. Source of these receptors: an adult with an advanced solid tumor such as melanoma, head and neck, liver or kidney cancer.

The chain has TRBV5-4 and TRBJ2-3, with 7 bases aligning to TRBD2. The CDR3 runs 13 residues. Germline-derived CDR1 and CDR2 are SGHNT and YYREEE (reference sequence). Trimming at V came to 6 bases and at J to 6 bases, leaving 7 bases not matched to a gene. CDR3 sequence (DNA): TGTGCCAGCACTAGGGGAGGGGAGGATACGCAGTATTTT. Protein product: CASTRGGEDTQYF.

This chain joins TRBV5-1 and TRBJ2-1; the match to TRBD2 covers 9 bases. The CDR3 is 14 amino acids. Germline V gene data show CDR1 as SGHRS and CDR2 as YFSETQ. The V segment lost 7 bases and the J segment 4 bases; nucleotides outside the gene matches: 6. This CDR3 is CASSGTSRYNEQFF. DNA of the CDR3: TGCGCCAGCTCCGGGACTAGCCGTTACAATGAGCAGTTCTTC.

The chain combines TRBV6-5 with TRBJ1-5; D perhaps matches TRBD1 (6 bases). The CDR3 extends over 15 amino acids. The V and J ends lost 6 bases and 6 bases respectively, with 18 bases between them. Germline V gene sequence: CDR1 MNHEY, CDR2 SVGAGI. The CDR3 bases are TGTGCCAGCAGACCCCGACAGGCGGCCTTTCAGCCCCAGCATTTT. Its protein product is CASRPRQAAFQPQHF.

On this clone itself: Other DNA sequences in this specimen translate into the identical CDR3. The rearrangement uses TRBV7-2 and TRBJ1-1; TRBD1 matches at 7 bases. J gave up 4 bases and V 4 bases, and 3 bases lay outside the gene matches. The germline V gene has CDR1 SGHTA and CDR2 FQGNSA. The CDR3 is 13 residues long. The CDR3 bases are TGTGCCAGCAGCTCCTACAGGGGCACTGAAGCTTTCTTT. It encodes CASSSYRGTEAFF.

The chain combines TRBV5-1 with TRBJ2-2; the D gene is possibly TRBD2 (6 bases). The germline CDR1 and CDR2 sequences are SGHRS and YFSETQ. The germline V and J ends were trimmed by 4 bases and 5 bases, with 15 bases remaining between them. This CDR3 spans 15 amino acids. Here the CDR3 DNA reads TGCGCCAGCAGCGGCGGGACTCTGCAAACCGGGGAGCTGTTTTTT. Its protein product is CASSGGTLQTGELFF.

The chain uses TRBV5-1 and TRBJ1-2, with D maybe TRBD1 (5 bases). The CDR3 sequence is 17 residues long. V was trimmed by 2 bases and J by 4 bases, leaving 21 bases between them. CDR1 is SGHRS, CDR2 YFSETQ, per germline. CDR3 in DNA: TGCGCCAGCAGCTTAATCACCGGGACCGAAACCTTCTATGGCTACACCTTC. Translation gives CASSLITGTETFYGYTF.

Comment on this clone: The same CDR3 arises from other DNA sequences in this sample as well. V gene TRBV18 combines with J gene TRBJ1-3; D remains ambiguous. The CDR3 is made up of 17 amino acids. V lost 6 bases and J 0 bases, leaving 18 bases between the germline ends. Germline CDR1 reads KGHSH; CDR2 reads LQKENI. The chain's CDR3 is CASSARAQDSSGNTIYF. CDR3 coding DNA: TGTGCCAGCTCGGCCCGGGCGCAGGACTCCTCTGGAAACACCATATATTTT.

This clone was found a few times. The chain links TRBV25-1 to TRBJ1-1; D uncertain. Germline V gene data show CDR1 as MGHDK and CDR2 as SYGVNS. This CDR3 has 13 residues. Deletions cut 3 bases from V and 10 bases from J, with 15 bases between. CDR3 loop: CASSEAPRSGAFF. As DNA, the CDR3 is TGTGCCAGCAGTGAGGCTCCACGAAGCGGAGCTTTCTTT.

The J gene is TRBJ2-3, the V gene TRBV7-2; maybe TRBD2 (5 bases). The CDR3 totals 15 residues. Germline values: CDR1 SGHTA, CDR2 FQGNSA. V lost 1 base and J lost 5, with 13 bases in between. The CDR3 bases are TGTGCCAGCAGCTTAGACGGGATTTCGGGAGATACGCAGTATTTT. The encoded protein is CASSLDGISGDTQYF.

The J gene is TRBJ2-1, the V gene TRBV6-5; the D is unclear. V dropped 5 bases and J dropped 9 bases, with 11 bases sitting between them. The V gene's germline CDR1 is MNHEY and CDR2 SVGAGI. This CDR3 comprises 12 residues. CDR3 sequence: CASSLQWGEQFF. The CDR3 DNA is TGTGCCAGCAGTCTCCAATGGGGTGAGCAGTTCTTC.

This sequence joins TRBV19 and TRBJ2-1, with a possible D match to TRBD1 (6 bases). V lost 5 bases, J lost 9 bases, and 14 bases lay in between. This CDR3 is built from 13 residues. Germline lookup yields CDR1 LNHDA and CDR2 SQIVND (reference sequence). CDR3 protein: CASSSRQAVEQFF. The CDR3 DNA reads as TGTGCCAGTAGTTCCAGACAGGCCGTTGAGCAGTTCTTC.

The gene calls are TRBV9 and TRBJ2-5; 7 nucleotides agree with TRBD2. This CDR3 has 14 residues. With V trimmed by 0 bases and J by 2 bases, 1 base remained unmatched. Germline V gene sequence: CDR1 SGDLS, CDR2 YYNGEE. The CDR3 here is CASSVEGLQETQYF. The CDR3 DNA follows: TGTGCCAGCAGCGTAGAGGGACTACAAGAGACCCAGTACTTC.

CDR3: CASSHPLAGGAYEQYF. For the CDR3, the DNA is TGCGCCAGCAGCCATCCCTTGGCGGGGGGTGCGTACGAGCAGTACTTC. The genes are TRBV4-1 and TRBJ2-7; TRBD2 matches at 8 bases. Trimming removed 3 bases from V and 4 bases from J; junction bases left unmatched: 11. This CDR3 spans 16 amino acids. The germline V gene encodes CDR1 MGHRA and CDR2 YSYEKL.

The chain combines TRBV28 with TRBJ2-7; possibly TRBD1 or TRBD2 for D (5 bases each). The V end lost 2 bases, the J end lost 0 bases, and 11 bases lay between the germline ends. CDR1 MDHEN and CDR2 SYDVKM come from the germline V gene. The CDR3 runs to 15 residues. For the CDR3, the DNA is TGTGCCAGCAGTTTAGGGACGGTTCTCTCCTACGAGCAGTACTTC. Protein product: CASSLGTVLSYEQYF.